This TCR beta chain is drawn from a study of T cell responses to AZD1222 COVID-19 vaccine. The assay was immunoSEQ multiplex PCR, and TCRdb's table has in-frame clones only and misses some. The table shows 90,000 to 120,000 clones, with around 84% occurring only once. The CDR3 totals 16 residues. Per germline, CDR1 SGHRS and CDR2 YFSETQ. V gave up 4 bases and J gave up 0 bases, with 14 bases separating them. The chain uses TRBV5-1 and TRBJ2-1; no clear D gene. Here the sequenced sample was peripheral blood, taken on day 0 of AZD1222 vaccination. The TCR comes from an adult in good health. The CDR3 DNA follows: TGCGCCAGCAGCGCCAATCCGCCTAGCTCCTACAATGAGCAGTTCTTC. It yields the protein CASSANPPSSYNEQFF. The variable domain in full, completed from reference TRBV5-1 and TRBJ2-1, reads KAGVTQTPRYLIKTRGQQVTLSCSPISGHRSVSWYQQTPGQGLQFLFEYFSETQRNKGNFPGRFSGRQFSNSRSEMNVSTLELGDSALYLCASSANPPSSYNEQFFGPGTRLTVL.